This T cell receptor (beta chain) was recorded in a study of technical replicates of blood from a handful of donors. V dropped 3 bases and J dropped 0; count of bases not matched to a gene: 6. Germline V gives CDR1 GTSNPN, CDR2 SVGIG (reference sequence). The CDR3 extends over 15 amino acids. Repertoires were generated with immunoSEQ multiplex PCR, while TCRdb's copy carries only in-frame clones and drops some. The sample lists over 50,000 clones; about 90% were seen once. The gene calls are TRBV30 and TRBJ2-7; TRBD1 matches 9 bases. The sample comprised PBMCs. The receptor was derived from a human donor in good health. Some clones in this sample may be carry-over from other donors' samples. The CDR3 nucleotides are TGTGCCTGGAGCATCACAGGGGGCCGCTCCTACGAGCAGTACTTC. Amino acid sequence: CAWSITGGRSYEQYF.